This is a list of T cell receptor beta chains from one sample in a study of blood T cell repertoires in COVID-19. Data came from immunoSEQ multiplex PCR; TCRdb stores just in-frame clones and leaves some out. The sample includes 150,000 to 200,000 clones, 85% to 90% of them seen just once. Material for sequencing was peripheral blood. The receptors were sampled from a woman in her sixties with acute or convalescent COVID-19. Both conserved end residues are part of each CDR3. A D gene is named only where the DNA matches it firmly.

J gene: TRBJ2-3; V gene: TRBV19; D gene: -; CDR3 DNA: TGTGCCAGTAGTGCCAGCGCGGGAACAGATACGCAGTATTTT; CDR3 protein: CASSASAGTDTQYF
J gene: TRBJ1-5; V gene: TRBV5-1; D gene: -; CDR3 DNA: TGCGCCAGCAGCTTAAATCAGGGGAGTCCCCAGCATTTT; CDR3 protein: CASSLNQGSPQHF
J gene: TRBJ1-1; V gene: TRBV7-3; D gene: -; CDR3 DNA: TGTGCCAGCAGTAAACAGGATAACACTGAAGCTTTCTTT; CDR3 protein: CASSKQDNTEAFF
J gene: TRBJ2-1; V gene: TRBV7-2; D gene: -; CDR3 DNA: TGTGCCAGCAGCTTACAAAGTCTAGCGGAGCAGTTCTTC; CDR3 protein: CASSLQSLAEQFF
J gene: TRBJ2-3; V gene: TRBV7-3; D gene: -; CDR3 DNA: TGTGCCAGCAGCTCCAGAGGACAAAGCACAGATACGCAGTATTTT; CDR3 protein: CASSSRGQSTDTQYF
J gene: TRBJ2-3; V gene: TRBV10-2; D gene: TRBD2; CDR3 DNA: TGCGCCAGCAGTGAGTCCGGGACTAGCGGGAGTTGGGCAGATACGCAGTATTTT; CDR3 protein: CASSESGTSGSWADTQYF
J gene: TRBJ1-2; V gene: TRBV5-4; D gene: -; CDR3 DNA: TGTGCCAGCAGCTTGGCAGAAATCTATGGCTACACCTTC; CDR3 protein: CASSLAEIYGYTF
J gene: TRBJ1-1; V gene: TRBV6-5; D gene: -; CDR3 DNA: TGTGCCAGCGGACAGAATGAAGCTTTCTTT; CDR3 protein: CASGQNEAFF
J gene: TRBJ2-1; V gene: TRBV5-8; D gene: -; CDR3 DNA: TGTGCCAGCAGCTTGGCCGGTACGGGATGGGGCAATGAGCAGTTCTTC; CDR3 protein: CASSLAGTGWGNEQFF
J gene: TRBJ1-2; V gene: TRBV20-1; D gene: -; CDR3 DNA: TGCAGTGCCTACACAGGGCTCGGCTACACCTTC; CDR3 protein: CSAYTGLGYTF
J gene: TRBJ1-4; V gene: TRBV7-2; D gene: -; CDR3 DNA: TGTGCCAGCAGCTTTGGATCCGGGACACGTAATGAAAAACTGTTTTTT; CDR3 protein: CASSFGSGTRNEKLFF
J gene: TRBJ1-4; V gene: TRBV2; D gene: -; CDR3 DNA: TGTGCCAGCAGTGAAGCAGTACGGCTCCCAGGGGTGAAAAAACTGTTTTTT; CDR3 protein: CASSEAVRLPGVKKLFF
J gene: TRBJ1-3; V gene: TRBV5-1; D gene: -; CDR3 DNA: TGCGCCAGCAGCTTTCTAGGGGCTGGAAACACCATATATTTT; CDR3 protein: CASSFLGAGNTIYF
J gene: TRBJ1-2; V gene: TRBV7-3; D gene: TRBD1; CDR3 DNA: TGTGCCAGCAGCTTAAATTGGCAGGGGGAAGGCTACACCTTC; CDR3 protein: CASSLNWQGEGYTF